The subject of this entry is one T cell receptor (beta chain). This sample was taken from a study of yellow fever vaccine responses in identical twins. CDR3 length: 14 amino acids. Between the trimmed V and J ends, which lost 0 bases and 7 bases, there was a span of 7 bases. CDR1 and CDR2 (germline): WNHNN, SYGVQD (reference sequence). TCRdb used MiXCR to reprocess the RT-PCR reads, holding one entry per CDR3 protein. Seen here are 3,000 or so distinct CDR3 sequences, 80% observed once, and the top ten hold around 8.5%. This receptor was identified in a female donor who received the yellow fever vaccine. The sequencing here drew on T cells from blood (PBMCs), unsorted or a sorted subset (not recorded which), taken before or after yellow fever vaccination (not recorded which). This chain links TRBV10-1 with TRBJ1-6, with unresolved D. The CDR3 is CASSESTRNSPLHF. CDR3 nucleotides: TGCGCCAGCAGTGAGTCGACAAGGAATTCACCCCTCCACTTT.